This T cell receptor beta chain was sequenced during a study of blood T cell repertoires in COVID-19. Across the study: Samples taken during acute and convalescent COVID-19 were collected in the United States, Italy and Spain. The cDNA or gDNA used as material had been derived from T cells, B-cell-depleted T cells, or PBMCs.

The CDR3 length is 16 residues. In germline, CDR1 is LNHDA, CDR2 SQIVND (reference sequence). Losses at the gene ends were 2 bases for V and 3 bases for J; bases not matched to a gene: 7. In the authors' methods: Counts of nucleated cells, estimated from reference gene primer amplification, were obtained. This table comes from immunoSEQ multiplex PCR, and its TCRdb copy is limited to in-frame clones, with some not included. V and J calls and clone size are as listed in that table; D and trimming were resolved from the DNA. Seen here are some 220,000 clones, approximately 85% observed once, and the top ten hold 4%.

The genes are TRBV19 and TRBJ2-7; 10 bases are a match to TRBD2. The sequence came from a man aged 45-60 years with acute or convalescent COVID-19. Source material: peripheral blood. The CDR3 nucleotides read TGTGCCAGTAGTATAACGAAGGCTAGCGGGAGCTACGAGCAGTACTTC. It translates to CASSITKASGSYEQYF.